This T cell receptor (beta chain) was identified in a study of blood T cell repertoires in COVID-19. CDR1 is SGHTA and CDR2 is FQGNSA in the germline V gene. V lost 5 bases and J 1 base, leaving 9 bases between the germline ends. This CDR3 has 14 amino acids. Sequencing was performed with immunoSEQ multiplex PCR; in TCRdb, only in-frame clones are kept and a portion is missing. The sample holds about 100,000 clones, 80% to 90% seen once. V is TRBV7-2 and J is TRBJ1-5; D gene ambiguous. This TCR derives from a man in his fifties or sixties with acute or convalescent COVID-19. The specimen sequenced was peripheral blood. In DNA, the CDR3 is TGTGCCAGCAGCACGGGGAACAGCAATCAGCCCCAGCATTTT. It encodes CASSTGNSNQPQHF.